This T cell receptor beta chain was sequenced for a study of T cells in Graves' hyperthyroidism and ophthalmopathy. Amplification yielded TCR beta CDR3 regions, with RNA transcripts as the source. Carried out on the TCR CDR3, a first-round RT-PCR used the HTBI primer set. MiXCR, applied by TCRdb to the multiplex PCR reads, yields one record per CDR3 protein. This sample has about 590,000 distinct CDR3 sequences, with about 15% found just once. Germline trimming cut 3 bases from V and 6 bases from J; bases unmatched to any gene: 7. The germline V gene encodes CDR1 DFQATT and CDR2 SNEGSKA (reference sequence). The CDR3 spans 14 residues. The table lists this clonotype with many counts.

The sequence derives from a woman aged 25 to 39 with Graves' hyperthyroidism. The sequenced material came from blood. The chain links TRBV20-1 to TRBJ2-1; 8 nucleotides match TRBD2. CDR3 residues: CSARTLAGVNEQFF. CDR3 sequence (DNA): TGCAGTGCTAGGACTCTAGCGGGTGTCAATGAGCAGTTCTTC.